The sample holds a few counts of the clone carrying this T cell receptor (beta chain). No antigen is known for it. TCRdb redid the calling of the reads with MiXCR, one entry per CDR3 protein. Here the sample spans 450,000 to 600,000 distinct CDR3 sequences, 30% to 40% being singletons. The data derive from a study of T cell repertoires in cytomegalovirus infection. Study conclusions and caveats: HLA-C-restricted CMV clonotypes gave the most frequent clonotype in two of eight donors.

Between the trimmed V and J ends, which lost 1 base and 0 bases, there was a span of 12 bases. The CDR3 covers 17 residues. The germline CDR1 and CDR2 sequences are SGHTA and FQGNSA. This clonotype was obtained from a human donor in good health (CMV status not recorded). Some clones in this sample may be carry-over from other donors' samples. Specimen: cultured PBMCs, collected from culture after CMV antigen stimulation. This rearrangement joins TRBV7-2 to TRBJ1-4; D gene unclear. The CDR3 region is CASSLDNGFATNEKLFF. The CDR3 region has the DNA TGTGCCAGCAGCTTAGATAACGGTTTCGCAACTAATGAAAAACTGTTTTTT.